Listed below are T cell receptor beta chains from one sample, sequenced in a study. TCRdb re-derived calls from the multiplex PCR reads in MiXCR, one entry per CDR3 protein. This table has about 420 distinct CDR3 sequences, around a third appearing once. Source material: tumor-infiltrating Tregs sorted from the breast tumor. The receptors here all came from a female donor with breast cancer. Both conserved end residues are part of each CDR3. D genes are given only for firm matches. Not every row has a clone size; where given, it reads once, few, many or a size class.

d_gene: -; j_gene: TRBJ1-2; abundance: medium-sized; v_gene: TRBV12-3/TRBV12-4; CDR3nt: TGTGCCAGCAGTTTAACCCATCCAGGGGCCAGCTACACCTTC; CDR3aa: CASSLTHPGASYTF
d_gene: -; j_gene: TRBJ1-2; abundance: -; v_gene: TRBV12-3/TRBV12-4; CDR3nt: TGTGCCGGCGGCAATGGTGGCGGCTACATCTTC; CDR3aa: CAGGNGGGYIF
d_gene: TRBD1; j_gene: TRBJ1-2; abundance: large; v_gene: TRBV12-3/TRBV12-4; CDR3nt: TGTGCCAGCAGTCCGGGACAGGGGTTCGGCGGCTACACCTTC; CDR3aa: CASSPGQGFGGYTF
d_gene: -; j_gene: TRBJ1-2; abundance: -; v_gene: TRBV12-3/TRBV12-4; CDR3nt: TGTGCCAGCAGGGTCGTAACATATGGCTACACCTTC; CDR3aa: CASRVVTYGYTF
d_gene: TRBD1; j_gene: TRBJ1-2; abundance: hyperexpanded; v_gene: TRBV12-3/TRBV12-4; CDR3nt: TGTGCCAGCAGTTCCTTCGGGACAGGGGCCGCCATCGGTGGCTACACCTTC; CDR3aa: CASSSFGTGAAIGGYTF
d_gene: -; j_gene: TRBJ1-2; abundance: -; v_gene: TRBV12-3/TRBV12-4; CDR3nt: TGTGCCAGCGGTTGGCAGGCCGCTAACCATGGCTACACCTTC; CDR3aa: CASGWQAANHGYTF
d_gene: -; j_gene: TRBJ1-2; abundance: large; v_gene: TRBV12-3/TRBV12-4; CDR3nt: TGTGCCAGCACCTTAAAGGGAGGCTATGGCTACACCTTC; CDR3aa: CASTLKGGYGYTF
d_gene: -; j_gene: TRBJ1-2; abundance: -; v_gene: TRBV12-3/TRBV12-4; CDR3nt: TGTGCCAGCAGTCCTAAGGCAGGGTCGGGCTACACCTTC; CDR3aa: CASSPKAGSGYTF
d_gene: -; j_gene: TRBJ1-2; abundance: -; v_gene: TRBV12-3/TRBV12-4; CDR3nt: TGTGCCAGCAGTCCCAGGGCAGGGTTCACCTATGGCTACACCTTC; CDR3aa: CASSPRAGFTYGYTF
d_gene: -; j_gene: TRBJ1-2; abundance: large; v_gene: TRBV12-5; CDR3nt: TGTGCTACCTCCAAGGACATTATCATCCTAAAGGAGAATGATGGCTACACCTTC; CDR3aa: CATSKDIIILKENDGYTF
d_gene: -; j_gene: TRBJ1-2; abundance: large; v_gene: TRBV12-3/TRBV12-4; CDR3nt: TGTGCCAGCAGTCCCCTCTCCGAGGGCGGCTACACCTTC; CDR3aa: CASSPLSEGGYTF
d_gene: -; j_gene: TRBJ1-2; abundance: large; v_gene: TRBV12-3/TRBV12-4; CDR3nt: TGTGCCAGCAGTCTCAGGGAACCCTATGGCTACACCTTC; CDR3aa: CASSLREPYGYTF
d_gene: -; j_gene: TRBJ1-2; abundance: large; v_gene: TRBV12-3/TRBV12-4; CDR3nt: TGTGCCAGCAGGGCTAACTATGGCTACACCTTC; CDR3aa: CASRANYGYTF
d_gene: TRBD1; j_gene: TRBJ1-2; abundance: -; v_gene: TRBV12-3/TRBV12-4; CDR3nt: TGTGCCAGCAGTCCCGGACAGGGTCGGTCCGGCAGCTATGGCTACACCTTC; CDR3aa: CASSPGQGRSGSYGYTF
d_gene: -; j_gene: TRBJ1-2; abundance: large; v_gene: TRBV12-3/TRBV12-4; CDR3nt: TGTGCCAGCAGTGGGCGGAATAGGACGGTCGGGAATGGCTACACCTTC; CDR3aa: CASSGRNRTVGNGYTF
d_gene: -; j_gene: TRBJ1-2; abundance: -; v_gene: TRBV12-3/TRBV12-4; CDR3nt: TGTGCCAACAGTTGGACAGCTCGCTATGGCTACTCCTTC; CDR3aa: CANSWTARYGYSF
d_gene: -; j_gene: TRBJ1-2; abundance: -; v_gene: TRBV12-3/TRBV12-4; CDR3nt: TGTGCTAGCAGTTTCCCCGGAGAGGGTGACTATGGCTACACCTTC; CDR3aa: CASSFPGEGDYGYTF
d_gene: -; j_gene: TRBJ1-2; abundance: medium-sized; v_gene: TRBV12-3/TRBV12-4; CDR3nt: TGTGCCAGCAGTTACGTCCCACTTCGCCATGCCTACACCTTC; CDR3aa: CASSYVPLRHAYTF
d_gene: -; j_gene: TRBJ1-2; abundance: -; v_gene: TRBV12-3/TRBV12-4; CDR3nt: TGTGCCAGCAATCTCGCACAGGGAGGCTATGGCTACACCTTC; CDR3aa: CASNLAQGGYGYTF
d_gene: -; j_gene: TRBJ1-2; abundance: -; v_gene: TRBV12-3/TRBV12-4; CDR3nt: TGTGCCAGCAGTGGGCGGGATAGGATGGTCGGGAATGGCTACACCTTC; CDR3aa: CASSGRDRMVGNGYTF
d_gene: -; j_gene: TRBJ1-2; abundance: -; v_gene: TRBV12-3/TRBV12-4; CDR3nt: TGTGCCAGCAGTTTAACACAGGGTTATGACTACGCCTTC; CDR3aa: CASSLTQGYDYAF
d_gene: -; j_gene: TRBJ1-2; abundance: medium-sized; v_gene: TRBV12-3/TRBV12-4; CDR3nt: TGTGCCAGCAGTTTACCAGTGGGGAATGGCTACACCTTC; CDR3aa: CASSLPVGNGYTF
d_gene: -; j_gene: TRBJ1-2; abundance: few; v_gene: TRBV12-3/TRBV12-4; CDR3nt: TGTGCCAGCAGTCCACGGGGCGGCTATGGCTACACCTTC; CDR3aa: CASSPRGGYGYTF
d_gene: -; j_gene: TRBJ1-2; abundance: large; v_gene: TRBV12-3/TRBV12-4; CDR3nt: TGTGCCAGCAGCGGACAGTATAGGGGAAACTATGGCTACACCTTC; CDR3aa: CASSGQYRGNYGYTF
d_gene: -; j_gene: TRBJ1-2; abundance: large; v_gene: TRBV12-3/TRBV12-4; CDR3nt: TGTGCCACCACGGAGCAACACTTACTTAACGGAGGCTACACCTTC; CDR3aa: CATTEQHLLNGGYTF
d_gene: -; j_gene: TRBJ1-2; abundance: large; v_gene: TRBV12-3/TRBV12-4; CDR3nt: TGTGCCAGCAGTCTTTCGGGCTACACCTTC; CDR3aa: CASSLSGYTF
d_gene: -; j_gene: TRBJ1-2; abundance: -; v_gene: TRBV12-3/TRBV12-4; CDR3nt: TGTGCCAGCAGTTCGAGGAGGTGGTGTGGCTACACCTTC; CDR3aa: CASSSRRWCGYTF
d_gene: -; j_gene: TRBJ1-2; abundance: large; v_gene: TRBV12-3/TRBV12-4; CDR3nt: TGTGCCAGCACCCAACTTGGACTATCCTATGGCTACACCTTC; CDR3aa: CASTQLGLSYGYTF
d_gene: -; j_gene: TRBJ1-2; abundance: -; v_gene: TRBV12-3/TRBV12-4; CDR3nt: TGTGCCAGCAGTTCGAGGGAGTGGTATGGCTACACCTTC; CDR3aa: CASSSREWYGYTF
d_gene: -; j_gene: TRBJ1-2; abundance: -; v_gene: TRBV12-3/TRBV12-4; CDR3nt: TGTGCCAGCAGCCTACAGGGTGGAGGCTACACCTTC; CDR3aa: CASSLQGGGYTF
d_gene: TRBD1; j_gene: TRBJ1-2; abundance: -; v_gene: TRBV12-3/TRBV12-4; CDR3nt: TGTGCCAGCAGTTCCCTCGGGACAGGGGCCGCCACCGGTGGCTACACCTTC; CDR3aa: CASSSLGTGAATGGYTF
d_gene: -; j_gene: TRBJ1-2; abundance: large; v_gene: TRBV12-3/TRBV12-4; CDR3nt: TGTGCCAGCAGTTTATATGCCGGCGGCTACACCTTC; CDR3aa: CASSLYAGGYTF
d_gene: -; j_gene: TRBJ1-2; abundance: medium-sized; v_gene: TRBV12-3/TRBV12-4; CDR3nt: TGTGCCAGCAGTTTTGCAGGGGCGGCTATGGCTACACCGTTC; CDR3aa: CASSFAGAAMATPF
d_gene: -; j_gene: TRBJ1-2; abundance: medium-sized; v_gene: TRBV12-3/TRBV12-4; CDR3nt: TGTGCCAGCAGTTTATCCATCAGGGGAGGAGGCTACACCTTC; CDR3aa: CASSLSIRGGGYTF
d_gene: -; j_gene: TRBJ1-2; abundance: -; v_gene: TRBV12-3/TRBV12-4; CDR3nt: TGTGCCGGCAGTTTGGACGGGATCTATGGCTACACCTTC; CDR3aa: CAGSLDGIYGYTF
d_gene: TRBD1; j_gene: TRBJ1-2; abundance: hyperexpanded; v_gene: TRBV12-5; CDR3nt: TGTGCTATTCACCCTCGTCGGGACAGGGGTGACTATGGCTACACCTTC; CDR3aa: CAIHPRRDRGDYGYTF
d_gene: -; j_gene: TRBJ1-2; abundance: medium-sized; v_gene: TRBV12-3/TRBV12-4; CDR3nt: TGTGCCAGCAGTCCTCGGAGGGCTGGTGGCTACACCTTC; CDR3aa: CASSPRRAGGYTF
d_gene: -; j_gene: TRBJ1-2; abundance: large; v_gene: TRBV12-3/TRBV12-4; CDR3nt: TGTGCCAGCAGTTTAGGGCTAGGGAATGGCTACACCTTC; CDR3aa: CASSLGLGNGYTF
d_gene: TRBD1; j_gene: TRBJ1-2; abundance: large; v_gene: TRBV12-3/TRBV12-4; CDR3nt: TGTGCCAGCACTCCGGGACAGTTGAACTATGGCTACACCTTC; CDR3aa: CASTPGQLNYGYTF
d_gene: -; j_gene: TRBJ1-2; abundance: medium-sized; v_gene: TRBV12-3/TRBV12-4; CDR3nt: TGTGCCAGCAGTCCTGAGGGCTCTGGGGTTGCTTATGGCTACACCTTC; CDR3aa: CASSPEGSGVAYGYTF
d_gene: -; j_gene: TRBJ1-2; abundance: large; v_gene: TRBV12-3/TRBV12-4; CDR3nt: TGTGCCAGCAGTTCGACCAAATATGGCTACACCTTC; CDR3aa: CASSSTKYGYTF
d_gene: -; j_gene: TRBJ1-2; abundance: medium-sized; v_gene: TRBV12-3/TRBV12-4; CDR3nt: TGTGCCAGCAGTTTCGGGTCCTATGGCTACACCTTC; CDR3aa: CASSFGSYGYTF
d_gene: -; j_gene: TRBJ1-2; abundance: large; v_gene: TRBV12-3/TRBV12-4; CDR3nt: TGTGCCAGCAGTTTAGCCAGGATGGATGGCTACACCTTC; CDR3aa: CASSLARMDGYTF
d_gene: -; j_gene: TRBJ1-2; abundance: hyperexpanded; v_gene: TRBV12-3/TRBV12-4; CDR3nt: TGTGCCAGCAGTCAAGCTAACTATGGCTACACCTTC; CDR3aa: CASSQANYGYTF
d_gene: -; j_gene: TRBJ1-2; abundance: -; v_gene: TRBV12-3/TRBV12-4; CDR3nt: TGTGCCAGCAGTTGCGTCCCACTTCGCCATGGCTACACCTTC; CDR3aa: CASSCVPLRHGYTF
d_gene: -; j_gene: TRBJ1-2; abundance: large; v_gene: TRBV12-3/TRBV12-4; CDR3nt: TGTGCCAGCAGTTTAGCACTTACCAACTATGGCTACACCTTC; CDR3aa: CASSLALTNYGYTF
d_gene: -; j_gene: TRBJ1-2; abundance: -; v_gene: TRBV12-3/TRBV12-4; CDR3nt: TGTGCCAGCGGTTTATTACCTGGGACCGACACCTTC; CDR3aa: CASGLLPGTDTF
d_gene: TRBD1; j_gene: TRBJ1-2; abundance: -; v_gene: TRBV12-3/TRBV12-4; CDR3nt: TGTGCCAGCAGCCGAGACAGGGTAGGCTACACCTTC; CDR3aa: CASSRDRVGYTF
d_gene: -; j_gene: TRBJ1-2; abundance: -; v_gene: TRBV12-3/TRBV12-4; CDR3nt: TGTGCCGGCAGTGCGGTGACCTATGGCTACACCTTC; CDR3aa: CAGSAVTYGYTF
d_gene: -; j_gene: TRBJ1-1; abundance: many; v_gene: TRBV12-3/TRBV12-4; CDR3nt: TGTGCCAGCCTCGGTAGGGAGTGGAACACTGAAGCTTTCTTT; CDR3aa: CASLGREWNTEAFF